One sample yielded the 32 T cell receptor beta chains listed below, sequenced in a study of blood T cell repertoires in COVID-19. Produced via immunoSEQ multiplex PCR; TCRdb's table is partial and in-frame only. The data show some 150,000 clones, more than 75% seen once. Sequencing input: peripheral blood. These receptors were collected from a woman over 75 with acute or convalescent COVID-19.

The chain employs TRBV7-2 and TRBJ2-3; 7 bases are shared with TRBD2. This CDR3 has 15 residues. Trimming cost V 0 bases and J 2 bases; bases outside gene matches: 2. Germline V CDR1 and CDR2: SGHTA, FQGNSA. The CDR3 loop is CASSLASGATDTQYF. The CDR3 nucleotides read TGTGCCAGCAGCTTAGCCAGCGGGGCCACAGATACGCAGTATTTT.

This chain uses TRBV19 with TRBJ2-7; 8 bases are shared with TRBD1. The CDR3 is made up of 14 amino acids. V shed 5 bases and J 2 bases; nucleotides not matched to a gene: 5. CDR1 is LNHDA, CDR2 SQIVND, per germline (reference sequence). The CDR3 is CASSPPGGTYEQYF. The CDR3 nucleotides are TGTGCCAGTAGTCCCCCAGGGGGCACCTACGAGCAGTACTTC.

The CDR3 DNA reads TGTGCCAGCAGCACAACGAGCGGGGGGACAGATACGCAGTATTTT. Protein: CASSTTSGGTDTQYF. This chain connects TRBV11-2 to TRBJ2-3; TRBD2 matches 9 bases. This CDR3 has 15 residues. J lost 3 bases, V lost 5 bases, and 6 bases had no gene match. Germline assignment: CDR1 SGHAT and CDR2 FQNNGV.

The CDR3 sequence: CASSLFLTDTQYF. In nucleotides, the CDR3 is TGTGCCAGCAGTTTATTCCTCACAGATACGCAGTATTTT. The genes are TRBV27 and TRBJ2-3; D is undetermined. Trimming cost V 1 base and J 2 bases, with 4 bases left between them. The CDR3 spans 13 residues. Looked up from germline, CDR1 is MNHEY and CDR2 is SMNVEV (reference sequence).

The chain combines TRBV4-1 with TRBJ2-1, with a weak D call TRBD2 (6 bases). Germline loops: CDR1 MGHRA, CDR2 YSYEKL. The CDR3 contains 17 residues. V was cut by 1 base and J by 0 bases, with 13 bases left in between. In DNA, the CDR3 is TGCGCCAGCAGCCAAGGAGCCGCGCGGGACTCCTACAATGAGCAGTTCTTC. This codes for CASSQGAARDSYNEQFF.

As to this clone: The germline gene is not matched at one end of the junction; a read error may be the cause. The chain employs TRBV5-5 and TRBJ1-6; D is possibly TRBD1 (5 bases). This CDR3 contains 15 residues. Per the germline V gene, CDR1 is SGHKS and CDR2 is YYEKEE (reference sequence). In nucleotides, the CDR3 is TGTGCCAGCACCTTGGATTTCAGGGCGGGATCACCCCTCCACTTT. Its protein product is CASTLDFRAGSPLHF.

Written as DNA, the CDR3 is TGTGCCAGCAGCTTTCAGGCGGGGGACCAAGAGACCCAGTACTTC. It translates to CASSFQAGDQETQYF. V is TRBV11-2 and J is TRBJ2-5; 7 bases align to TRBD2. The CDR3 consists of 15 residues. With 3 bases clipped from V and 0 bases from J, the junction kept 4 bases outside the gene matches. In germline, CDR1 is SGHAT, CDR2 FQNNGV.

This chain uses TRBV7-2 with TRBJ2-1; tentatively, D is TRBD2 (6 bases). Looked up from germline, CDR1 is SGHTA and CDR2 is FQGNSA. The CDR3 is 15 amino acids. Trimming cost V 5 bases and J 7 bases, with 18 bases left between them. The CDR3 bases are TGTGCCAGCAGCGCCTCGGGCGGGAATGGTAATGAGCAGTTCTTC. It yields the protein CASSASGGNGNEQFF.

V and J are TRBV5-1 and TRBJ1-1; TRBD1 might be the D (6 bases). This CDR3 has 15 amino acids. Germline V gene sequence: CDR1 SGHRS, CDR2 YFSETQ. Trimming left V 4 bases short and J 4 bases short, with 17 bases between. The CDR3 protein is CASSQGRGGGTEAFF. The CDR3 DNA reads TGCGCCAGCAGCCAGGGACGGGGAGGGGGCACTGAAGCTTTCTTT.

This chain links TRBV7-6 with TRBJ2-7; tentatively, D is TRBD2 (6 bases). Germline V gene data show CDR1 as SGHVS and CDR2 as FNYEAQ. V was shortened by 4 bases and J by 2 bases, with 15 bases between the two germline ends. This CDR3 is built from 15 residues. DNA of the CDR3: TGTGCCAGCAGCTCCTTGCGGGGTAGGGCCTACGAGCAGTACTTC. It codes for CASSSLRGRAYEQYF.

CDR3 sequence: CASSLTPGPTEAFF. CDR3 in DNA: TGTGCCAGCAGCTTGACTCCAGGGCCCACTGAAGCTTTCTTT. This chain links TRBV6-5 with TRBJ1-1; a weak D match, TRBD1 (5 bases). V was cut by 6 bases and J by 4 bases, with 15 bases left in between. Germline CDR1 reads MNHEY; CDR2 reads SVGAGI. The CDR3 extends over 14 amino acids.

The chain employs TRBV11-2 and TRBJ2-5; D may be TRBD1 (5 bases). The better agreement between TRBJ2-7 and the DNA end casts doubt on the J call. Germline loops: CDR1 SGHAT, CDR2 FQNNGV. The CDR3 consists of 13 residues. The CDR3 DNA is TGTGCCAGCAGCAGCATCAGGGTCCACGAGCAGTACTTC. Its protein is CASSSIRVHEQYF.

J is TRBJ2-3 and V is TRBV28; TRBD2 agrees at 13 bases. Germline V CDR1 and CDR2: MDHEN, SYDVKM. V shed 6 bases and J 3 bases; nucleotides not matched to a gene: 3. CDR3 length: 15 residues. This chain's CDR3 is CASSWTSGGTDTQYF. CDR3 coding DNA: TGTGCCAGCAGCTGGACTAGCGGGGGTACAGATACGCAGTATTTT.

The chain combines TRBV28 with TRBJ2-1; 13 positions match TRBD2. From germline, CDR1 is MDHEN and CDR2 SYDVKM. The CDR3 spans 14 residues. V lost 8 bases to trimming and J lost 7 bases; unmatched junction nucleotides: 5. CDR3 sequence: CASRTSGSLNEQFF. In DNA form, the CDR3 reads TGTGCCAGCCGGACTAGCGGGAGTTTAAATGAGCAGTTCTTC. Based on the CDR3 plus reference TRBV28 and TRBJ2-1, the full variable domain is DVKVTQSSRYLVKRTGEKVFLECVQDMDHENMFWYRQDPGLGLRLIYFSYDVKMKEKGDIPEGYSVSREKKERFSLILESASTNQTSMYLCASRTSGSLNEQFFGPGTRLTVL.

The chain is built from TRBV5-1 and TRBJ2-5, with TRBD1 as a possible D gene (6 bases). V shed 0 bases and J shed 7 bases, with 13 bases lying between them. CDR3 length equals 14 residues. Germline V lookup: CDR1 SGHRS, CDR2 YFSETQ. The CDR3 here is CASSLGLGAVTQYF. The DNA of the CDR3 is TGCGCCAGCAGCTTGGGATTGGGGGCCGTGACCCAGTACTTC.

As DNA, the CDR3 is TGTGCCAGCACCCTAGCGGGGGGCACCGCCGAGCAGTTCTTC. Translated: CASTLAGGTAEQFF. The chain joins TRBV6-5 to TRBJ2-1; 11 bases match TRBD2. Germline V gene lookup returns CDR1 MNHEY and CDR2 SVGAGI. V dropped 7 bases and J dropped 10; count of bases not matched to a gene: 9. The CDR3 length is 14 residues.

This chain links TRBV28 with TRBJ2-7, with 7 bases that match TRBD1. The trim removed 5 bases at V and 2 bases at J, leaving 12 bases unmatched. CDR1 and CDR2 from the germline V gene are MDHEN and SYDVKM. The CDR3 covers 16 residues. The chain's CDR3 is CASSPPQGMKAYEQYF. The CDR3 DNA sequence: TGTGCCAGCAGTCCTCCACAGGGGATGAAGGCCTACGAGCAGTACTTC.

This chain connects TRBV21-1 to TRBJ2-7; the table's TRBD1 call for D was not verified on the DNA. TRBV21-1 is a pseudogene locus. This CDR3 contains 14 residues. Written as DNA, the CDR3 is TGTGCCAGCAGCAAGAACAGGGAACCCCACGAGCAGTACTTC. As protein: CASSKNREPHEQYF.

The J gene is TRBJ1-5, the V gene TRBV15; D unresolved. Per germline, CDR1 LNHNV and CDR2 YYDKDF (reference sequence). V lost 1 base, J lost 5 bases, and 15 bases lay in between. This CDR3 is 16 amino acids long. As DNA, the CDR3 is TGTGCCACCAGCAGAGGAGCGGGGTGGCGGGATCAGCCCCAGCATTTT. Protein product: CATSRGAGWRDQPQHF.

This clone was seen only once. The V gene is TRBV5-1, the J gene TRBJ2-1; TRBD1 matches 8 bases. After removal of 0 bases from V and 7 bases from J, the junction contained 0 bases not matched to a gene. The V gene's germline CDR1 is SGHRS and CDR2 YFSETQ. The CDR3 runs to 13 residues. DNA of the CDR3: TGCGCCAGCAGCTTGGGGACAGGGAATGAGCAGTTCTTC. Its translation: CASSLGTGNEQFF.

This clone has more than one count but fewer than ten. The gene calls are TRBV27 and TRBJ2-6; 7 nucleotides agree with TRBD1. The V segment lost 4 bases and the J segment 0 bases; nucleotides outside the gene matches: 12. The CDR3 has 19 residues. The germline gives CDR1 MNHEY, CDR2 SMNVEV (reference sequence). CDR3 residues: CASSSFGQAGYSGANVLTF. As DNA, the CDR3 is TGTGCCAGCAGTTCCTTCGGACAGGCTGGTTACTCTGGGGCCAACGTCCTGACTTTC.

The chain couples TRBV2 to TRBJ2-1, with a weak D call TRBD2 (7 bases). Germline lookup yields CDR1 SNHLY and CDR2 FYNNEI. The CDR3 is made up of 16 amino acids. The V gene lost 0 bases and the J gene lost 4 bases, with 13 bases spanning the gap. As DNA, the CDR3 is TGTGCCAGCAGTGAAGCAGGGGGGGAAAATTACAATGAGCAGTTCTTC. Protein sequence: CASSEAGGENYNEQFF.

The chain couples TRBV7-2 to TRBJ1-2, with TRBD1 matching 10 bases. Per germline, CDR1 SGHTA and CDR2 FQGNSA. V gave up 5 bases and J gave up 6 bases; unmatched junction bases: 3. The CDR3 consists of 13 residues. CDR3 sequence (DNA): TGTGCCAGCAGCCGAGGACAGGGGGATGGCTACACCTTC. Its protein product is CASSRGQGDGYTF.

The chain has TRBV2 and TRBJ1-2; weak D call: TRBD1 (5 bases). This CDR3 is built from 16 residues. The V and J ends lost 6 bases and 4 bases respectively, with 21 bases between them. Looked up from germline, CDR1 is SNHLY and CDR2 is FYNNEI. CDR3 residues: CASRGTGEAPLYGYTF. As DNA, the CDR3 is TGTGCCAGCAGGGGGACGGGGGAGGCCCCTCTCTATGGCTACACCTTC.

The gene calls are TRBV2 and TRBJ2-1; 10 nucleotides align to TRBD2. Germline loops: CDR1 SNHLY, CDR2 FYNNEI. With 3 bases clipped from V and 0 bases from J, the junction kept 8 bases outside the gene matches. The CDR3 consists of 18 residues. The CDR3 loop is CASSDPGTSASSYNEQFF. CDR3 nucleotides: TGTGCCAGCAGTGACCCGGGGACTAGCGCCAGCTCCTACAATGAGCAGTTCTTC.

CDR3 in amino acids: CASSSWYGTGDSETQYF. Here the CDR3 DNA reads TGTGCCAGCAGTAGCTGGTATGGGACAGGGGACTCGGAGACCCAGTACTTC. V is TRBV25-1 and J is TRBJ2-5; TRBD1 matches 10 bases. Germline lookup yields CDR1 MGHDK and CDR2 SYGVNS. V shed 5 bases, J shed 5 bases, and the junction held 14 bases outside the gene matches. The CDR3 length is 17 residues.

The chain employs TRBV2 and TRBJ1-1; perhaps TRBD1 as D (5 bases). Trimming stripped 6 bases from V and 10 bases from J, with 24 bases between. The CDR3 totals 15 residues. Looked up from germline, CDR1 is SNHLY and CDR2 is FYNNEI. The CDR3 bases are TGTGCCAGCAGCAGAAACCCGGGGGAAAACAGGTTAGCTTTCTTT. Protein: CASSRNPGENRLAFF.

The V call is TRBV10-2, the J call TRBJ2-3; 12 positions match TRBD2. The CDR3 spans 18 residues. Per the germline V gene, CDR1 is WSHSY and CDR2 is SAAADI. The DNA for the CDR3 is TGCCCCCCCCCACGACGCCGACTAGCGGGAGAGGGTGCAGATACGCAGTATTTT. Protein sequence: CPPPRRRLAGEGADTQYF.

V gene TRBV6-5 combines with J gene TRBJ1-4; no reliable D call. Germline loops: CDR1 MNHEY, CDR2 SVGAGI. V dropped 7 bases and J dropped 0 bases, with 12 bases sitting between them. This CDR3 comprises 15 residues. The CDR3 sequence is CASNSGPATNEKLFF. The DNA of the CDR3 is TGTGCCAGCAATAGCGGCCCCGCAACTAATGAAAAACTGTTTTTT.

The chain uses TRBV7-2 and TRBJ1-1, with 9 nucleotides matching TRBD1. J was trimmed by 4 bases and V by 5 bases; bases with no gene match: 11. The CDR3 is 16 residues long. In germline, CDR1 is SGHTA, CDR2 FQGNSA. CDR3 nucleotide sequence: TGTGCCAGCAGCCTCAGACAGGGGGGGTCGGGCACTGAAGCTTTCTTT. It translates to CASSLRQGGSGTEAFF.

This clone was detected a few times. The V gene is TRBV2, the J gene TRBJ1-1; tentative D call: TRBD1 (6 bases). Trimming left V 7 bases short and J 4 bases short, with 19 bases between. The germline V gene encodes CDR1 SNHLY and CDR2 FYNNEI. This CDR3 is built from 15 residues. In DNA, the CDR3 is TGTGCCAGCAATTCCAGGACAGCTTTGGGCACTGAAGCTTTCTTT. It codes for CASNSRTALGTEAFF. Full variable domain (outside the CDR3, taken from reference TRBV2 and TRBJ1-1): EPEVTQTPSHQVTQMGQEVILRCVPISNHLYFYWYRQILGQKVEFLVSFYNNEISEKSEIFDDQFSVERPDGSNFTLKIRSTKLEDSAMYFCASNSRTALGTEAFFGQGTRLTVV.

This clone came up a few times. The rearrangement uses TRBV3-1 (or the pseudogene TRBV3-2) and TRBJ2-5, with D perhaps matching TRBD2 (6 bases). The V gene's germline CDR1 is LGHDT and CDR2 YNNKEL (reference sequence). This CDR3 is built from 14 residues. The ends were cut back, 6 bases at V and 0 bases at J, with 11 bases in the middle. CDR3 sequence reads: CASRPTRNQETQYF. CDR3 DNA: TGTGCCAGCAGACCGACTAGAAACCAAGAGACCCAGTACTTC.